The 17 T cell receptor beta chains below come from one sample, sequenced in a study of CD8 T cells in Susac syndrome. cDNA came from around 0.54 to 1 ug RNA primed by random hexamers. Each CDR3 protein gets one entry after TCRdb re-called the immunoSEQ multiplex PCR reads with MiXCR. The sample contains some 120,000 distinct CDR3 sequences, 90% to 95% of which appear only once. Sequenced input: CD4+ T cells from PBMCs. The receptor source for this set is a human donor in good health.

The CDR3 DNA reads TGTGCCAGCAGCCGATCGACTGATAAGCAGTTCTTC. Protein: CASSRSTDKQFF. The chain recombines TRBV6-2 or TRBV6-3 with TRBJ2-1, with D hard to call. Germline values: CDR1 MNHEY, CDR2 SVGEGT. The CDR3 consists of 12 residues. V was pared by 6 bases and J by 11 bases, with 14 bases between.

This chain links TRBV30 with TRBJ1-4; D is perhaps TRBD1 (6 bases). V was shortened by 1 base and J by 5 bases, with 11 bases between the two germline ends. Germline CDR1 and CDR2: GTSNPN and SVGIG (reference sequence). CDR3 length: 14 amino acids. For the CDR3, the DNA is TGTGCCTGGAGTGGTCTAAGGGGGAATGAAAAACTGTTTTTT. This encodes CAWSGLRGNEKLFF.

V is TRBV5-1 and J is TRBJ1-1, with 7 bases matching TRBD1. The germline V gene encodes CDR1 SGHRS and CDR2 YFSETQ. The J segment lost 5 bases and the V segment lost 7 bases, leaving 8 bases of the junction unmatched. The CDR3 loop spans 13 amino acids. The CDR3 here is CASSPTGQTEAFF. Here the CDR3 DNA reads TGCGCCAGCTCGCCGACAGGGCAAACTGAAGCTTTCTTT.

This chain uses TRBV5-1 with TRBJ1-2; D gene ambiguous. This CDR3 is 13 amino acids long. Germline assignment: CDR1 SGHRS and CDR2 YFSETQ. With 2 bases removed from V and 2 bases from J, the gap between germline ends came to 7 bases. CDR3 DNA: TGCGCCAGCAGCTTAGACTCAAACTATGGCTACACCTTC. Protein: CASSLDSNYGYTF.

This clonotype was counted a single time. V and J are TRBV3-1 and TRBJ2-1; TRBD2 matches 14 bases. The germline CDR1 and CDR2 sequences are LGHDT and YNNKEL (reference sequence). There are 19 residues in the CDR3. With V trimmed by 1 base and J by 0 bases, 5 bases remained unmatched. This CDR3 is CASSQGLAGGVSSYNEQFF. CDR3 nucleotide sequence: TGTGCCAGCAGCCAAGGACTAGCGGGAGGGGTGAGCTCCTACAATGAGCAGTTCTTC.

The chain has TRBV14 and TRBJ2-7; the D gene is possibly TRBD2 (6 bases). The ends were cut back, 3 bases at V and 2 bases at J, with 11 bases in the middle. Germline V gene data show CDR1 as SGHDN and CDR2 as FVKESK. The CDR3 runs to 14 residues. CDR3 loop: CASSQRDQAYEQYF. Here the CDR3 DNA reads TGTGCCAGCAGCCAGCGGGACCAAGCCTACGAGCAGTACTTC.

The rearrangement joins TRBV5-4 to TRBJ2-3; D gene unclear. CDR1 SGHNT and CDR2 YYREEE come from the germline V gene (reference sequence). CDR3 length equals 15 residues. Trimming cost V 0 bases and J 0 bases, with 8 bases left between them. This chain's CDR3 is CASSLGFYSTDTQYF. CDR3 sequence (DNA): TGTGCCAGCAGCTTGGGATTCTATAGCACAGATACGCAGTATTTT.

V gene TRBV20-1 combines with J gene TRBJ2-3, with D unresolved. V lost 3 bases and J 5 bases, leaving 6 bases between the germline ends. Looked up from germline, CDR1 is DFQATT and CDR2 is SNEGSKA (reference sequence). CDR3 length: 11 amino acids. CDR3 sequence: CSARKGDTQYF. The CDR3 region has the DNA TGCAGTGCTAGGAAAGGAGATACGCAGTATTTT.

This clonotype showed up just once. DNA of the CDR3: TGCGCCAGCAGCTTGTTGAGGGCAGGAGATACGCAGTATTTT. Residues: CASSLLRAGDTQYF. The rearrangement joins TRBV5-1 to TRBJ2-3, with a possible D match to TRBD2 (5 bases). CDR3 length equals 14 residues. Trimming took off 1 base at V and 5 bases at J, with 11 bases between the two ends. The germline gives CDR1 SGHRS, CDR2 YFSETQ.

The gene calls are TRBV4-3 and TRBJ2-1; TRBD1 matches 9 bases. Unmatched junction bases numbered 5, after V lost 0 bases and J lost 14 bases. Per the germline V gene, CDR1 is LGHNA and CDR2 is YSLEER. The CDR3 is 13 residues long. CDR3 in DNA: TGCGCCAGCAGCCAAGATAGGACAGGGGACGAGTTCTTC. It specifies CASSQDRTGDEFF.

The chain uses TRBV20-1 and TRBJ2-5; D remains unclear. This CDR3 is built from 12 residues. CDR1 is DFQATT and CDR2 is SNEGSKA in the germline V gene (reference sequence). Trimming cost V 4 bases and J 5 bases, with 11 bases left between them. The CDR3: CSATTDPETQYF. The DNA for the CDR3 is TGCAGTGCTACGACGGACCCTGAGACCCAGTACTTC.

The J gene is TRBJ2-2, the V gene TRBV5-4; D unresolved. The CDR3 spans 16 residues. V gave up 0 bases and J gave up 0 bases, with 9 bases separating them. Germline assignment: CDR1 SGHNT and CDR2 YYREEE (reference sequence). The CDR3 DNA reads TGTGCCAGCAGCTTGGCCGATTATTCGAACACCGGGGAGCTGTTTTTT. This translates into CASSLADYSNTGELFF. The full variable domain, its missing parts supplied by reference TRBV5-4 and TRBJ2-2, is ETGVTQSPTHLIKTRGQQVTLRCSSQSGHNTVSWYQQALGQGPQFIFQYYREEENGRGNFPPRFSGLQFPNYSSELNVNALELDDSALYLCASSLADYSNTGELFFGEGSRLTVL.

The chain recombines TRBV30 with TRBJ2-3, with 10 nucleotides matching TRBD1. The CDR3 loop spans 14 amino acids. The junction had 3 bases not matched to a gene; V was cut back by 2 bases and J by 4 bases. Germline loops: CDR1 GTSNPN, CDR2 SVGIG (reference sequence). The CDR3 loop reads CAWSKDRGSDTQYF. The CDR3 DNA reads TGTGCCTGGAGTAAGGACAGGGGGTCAGATACGCAGTATTTT.

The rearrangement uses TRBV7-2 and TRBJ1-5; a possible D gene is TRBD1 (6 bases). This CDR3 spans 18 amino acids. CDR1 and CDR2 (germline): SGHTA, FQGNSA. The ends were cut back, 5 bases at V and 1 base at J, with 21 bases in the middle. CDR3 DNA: TGTGCCAGCAGCCACGAACGACGCTCTCAGGGGAGCAATCAGCCCCAGCATTTT. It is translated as CASSHERRSQGSNQPQHF.

CDR3 nucleotides: TGTGCCAGCAGTCCGGGGTCCCCCAATCAGCCCCAGCATTTT. Translating gives CASSPGSPNQPQHF. The rearrangement joins TRBV12-3 or TRBV12-4 to TRBJ1-5, with D uncertain. This CDR3 is 14 amino acids long. The germline V and J ends were trimmed by 5 bases and 3 bases, with 11 bases remaining between them.

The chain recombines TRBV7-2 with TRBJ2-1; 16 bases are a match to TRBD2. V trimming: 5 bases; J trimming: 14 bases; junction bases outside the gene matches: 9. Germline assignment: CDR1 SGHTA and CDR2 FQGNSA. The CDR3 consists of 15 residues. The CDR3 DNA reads TGTGCCAGCAGCCTCGCGGGACTAGCGGGAGGGCATGAGTTCTTC. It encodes CASSLAGLAGGHEFF.

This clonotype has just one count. The DNA of the CDR3 is TGTGCCAGCAGCCTAGGACCGCGACTAGCGGTATACGAGCAGTACTTC. Its protein product is CASSLGPRLAVYEQYF. This chain uses TRBV7-9 with TRBJ2-7; 9 bases match TRBD2. The CDR3 runs 16 residues. Per the germline V gene, CDR1 is SEHNR and CDR2 is FQNEAQ (reference sequence). V was pared by 5 bases and J by 4 bases, with 12 bases of the junction left unmatched. Drawing the rest from reference TRBV7-9 and TRBJ2-7, the complete variable domain is DTGVSQNPRHKITKRGQNVTFRCDPISEHNRLYWYRQTLGQGPEFLTYFQNEAQLEKSRLLSDRFSAERPKGSFSTLEIQRTEQGDSAMYLCASSLGPRLAVYEQYFGPGTRLTVT.